These T cell receptor beta chains were read from a single sample in a study of cytomegalovirus exposure and HLA in healthy donors. Measured with immunoSEQ multiplex PCR; TCRdb has only the in-frame clones, and not every one. The table records some 150,000 clones, roughly 84% of them present only once. Source material: PBMCs. These receptors all stem from a young woman in good health and CMV-seronegative. CDR3s include the opening cysteine and the closing phenylalanine or tryptophan. A D gene is named only where the DNA matches it firmly. Clone size is stated in some rows and not others, as once, few, many or a class when expanded.

abundance	v_gene	d_gene	j_gene	CDR3aa	CDR3nt
once	TRBV28	-	TRBJ1-4	CASSLGFRGGEKLFF	TGTGCCAGCAGTTTAGGATTTCGGGGTGGGGAAAAACTGTTTTTT
-	TRBV6-5	-	TRBJ2-3	CASSPRQTDTQYF	TGTGCCAGCAGTCCTCGACAGACAGATACGCAGTATTTT
-	TRBV27	TRBD2	TRBJ2-7	CASSFGAGGRKYF	TGTGCCAGCAGTTTTGGAGCGGGAGGGCGGAAGTACTTC
-	TRBV14	-	TRBJ1-4	CASSHGGLGRTNEKLFF	TGTGCCAGCAGCCACGGGGGGCTAGGAAGAACTAATGAAAAACTGTTTTTT
-	TRBV28	-	TRBJ2-1	CASSFGHNEQFF	TGTGCCAGCAGTTTTGGACATAATGAGCAGTTCTTC
-	TRBV5-1	-	TRBJ2-5	CASSFGDAGLQETQYF	TGCGCCAGCAGCTTTGGGGATGCGGGGCTACAAGAGACCCAGTACTTC
-	TRBV28	-	TRBJ2-5	CASSFFRETQYF	TGTGCCAGCAGTTTTTTCAGGGAGACCCAGTACTTC
-	TRBV5-6	-	TRBJ1-6	CASSFAGSSYNSPLHF	TGTGCCAGCAGCTTTGCGGGGAGCTCCTATAATTCACCCCTCCACTTT
-	TRBV15	-	TRBJ1-2	CATSRRSGDYGYTF	TGTGCCACCAGCAGGAGGTCCGGGGACTATGGCTACACCTTC
-	TRBV18	TRBD1	TRBJ2-5	CASSEGAETQYF	TGTGCCAGCTCAGAGGGGGCCGAGACCCAGTACTTC
-	TRBV28	TRBD2	TRBJ2-3	CASRRTSGRYTDTQYF	TGTGCCAGCAGGAGGACTAGCGGGCGATACACAGATACGCAGTATTTT
-	TRBV30	TRBD2	TRBJ2-1	CAWERGASGGADEQFF	TGTGCCTGGGAGAGAGGGGCTAGCGGGGGGGCGGATGAGCAGTTCTTC
-	TRBV29-1	-	TRBJ2-7	CSVAIGQYGTYEQYF	TGCAGCGTTGCTATCGGACAGTATGGGACCTACGAGCAGTACTTC
-	TRBV15	TRBD1	TRBJ1-4	CATGRGQGAGNEKLFF	TGTGCCACCGGCAGAGGACAGGGGGCTGGTAACGAAAAACTGTTTTTT
once	TRBV2	-	TRBJ1-2	CASAADLSVYGYTF	TGTGCCAGCGCCGCCGATCTATCCGTCTATGGCTACACCTTC
-	TRBV11-3	-	TRBJ2-5	CASSLNRDETQYF	TGTGCCAGCAGCCTAAACAGGGACGAGACCCAGTACTTC
-	TRBV9	TRBD1	TRBJ2-1	CASSVEGQVHNEQFF	TGTGCCAGCAGCGTAGAGGGACAGGTTCACAATGAGCAGTTCTTC
-	TRBV28	-	TRBJ2-2	CASSLFRGPNTGELFF	TGTGCCAGCAGTTTATTCAGGGGACCGAACACCGGGGAGCTGTTTTTT
-	TRBV4-1	TRBD1	TRBJ1-2	CASSPGQGAGGYTF	TGCGCCAGCAGCCCGGGACAGGGGGCTGGTGGCTACACCTTC
-	TRBV5-4	TRBD2	TRBJ2-7	CASSGLGRLAGVGEQYF	TGTGCCAGCAGCGGCTTAGGGCGACTAGCGGGAGTTGGAGAGCAGTACTTC
-	TRBV28	TRBD1	TRBJ1-5	CASSFTGTGATQPQHF	TGTGCCAGCAGTTTCACCGGGACAGGGGCAACTCAGCCCCAGCATTTT
-	TRBV25-1	-	TRBJ2-1	CASSERRGNEQFF	TGTGCCAGCAGTGAAAGACGAGGCAATGAGCAGTTCTTC
once	TRBV11-2	-	TRBJ1-2	CASRKGGANYGYTF	TGTGCCAGCAGGAAGGGGGGGGCTAACTATGGCTACACCTTC
-	TRBV2	TRBD2	TRBJ2-3	CASSERRGAGDTQYF	TGTGCCAGCAGTGAAAGGCGGGGGGCCGGGGATACGCAGTATTTT
-	TRBV19	-	TRBJ2-7	CATDSGTSYEQYF	TGTGCCACCGACTCCGGGACATCCTACGAGCAGTACTTC
once	TRBV7-2	TRBD1	TRBJ1-5	CASSRYLQGRNQPQHF	TGTGCCAGCAGCCGGTATTTACAGGGGAGAAATCAGCCCCAGCATTTT
-	TRBV28	TRBD1	TRBJ1-3	CASSLSGRGSTGNTIYF	TGTGCCAGCAGTTTAAGCGGCAGGGGGAGTACTGGAAACACCATATATTTT
-	TRBV4-1	TRBD1	TRBJ1-5	CASSQGQGREPQHF	TGCGCCAGCAGCCAAGGACAGGGGCGGGAGCCCCAGCATTTT
-	TRBV6-4	TRBD2	TRBJ2-4	CASRGLAVAKNIQYF	TGTGCCAGCAGGGGACTAGCGGTAGCCAAAAACATTCAGTACTTC
-	TRBV5-1	TRBD1	TRBJ1-2	CASSLSTGAHGYTF	TGCGCCAGCAGCTTGTCAACAGGGGCGCACGGCTACACCTTC
-	TRBV7-2	TRBD1	TRBJ2-7	CASSLVRTGGREQYF	TGTGCCAGCAGCTTAGTCCGGACAGGGGGCCGCGAGCAGTACTTC
-	TRBV1	-	TRBJ2-7	CTSSQDVRSGSPYEQYF	TGCACCAGCAGCCAAGATGTCCGGAGCGGTTCCCCGTACGAGCAGTACTTC
-	TRBV28	-	TRBJ1-3	CASRGEGSWNTIYF	TGTGCCAGCAGGGGGGAGGGGAGTTGGAACACCATATATTTT
-	TRBV2	TRBD2	TRBJ2-5	CASGGTSGVKTQYF	TGTGCCAGCGGAGGGACTAGCGGGGTAAAGACCCAGTACTTC
once	TRBV5-4	TRBD2	TRBJ2-3	CASSARLAGALALHTQYF	TGTGCCAGCAGCGCCCGACTAGCGGGGGCCCTTGCGTTACATACGCAGTATTTT
once	TRBV7-9	-	TRBJ2-7	CVSSFGGGLNEQYF	TGTGTCAGCAGCTTTGGGGGGGGCTTAAACGAGCAGTACTTC
-	TRBV6-6	-	TRBJ1-2	CASSPLLGEGSYGYTF	TGTGCCAGCAGTCCGCTCCTGGGGGAGGGGAGCTATGGCTACACCTTC
-	TRBV11-2	TRBD1	TRBJ1-6	CASSPTGVRGSYNSPLHF	TGTGCCAGCAGCCCTACAGGGGTTCGTGGTAGTTATAATTCACCCCTCCACTTT
-	TRBV7-3	TRBD2	TRBJ2-1	CASSFSGINNEQFF	TGTGCCAGCAGCTTTAGCGGGATCAACAATGAGCAGTTCTTC
-	TRBV18	TRBD1	TRBJ2-7	CASSPFDRGEQYF	TGTGCCAGCTCACCTTTCGACAGGGGCGAGCAGTACTTC
-	TRBV7-2	-	TRBJ1-5	CASSLNQGNQPQHF	TGTGCCAGCAGCCTCAACCAGGGGAATCAGCCCCAGCATTTT